One sample yielded the 9 T cell receptor beta chains listed below, sequenced in a study of shared clonotypes between healthy human individuals. Method: immunoSEQ multiplex PCR; TCRdb's copy keeps in-frame clones and lacks some. Counted here are millions of clones, approximately 90% occurring once; the ten biggest clones make up around 0.15%. The sequenced sample consisted of naive CD4+ T cells sorted from blood. As for subset: CD45RA+ positively selected. These receptors all come from a man aged 18 to 29 in good health.

The rearrangement joins TRBV19 to TRBJ1-5; D is perhaps TRBD1 (5 bases). The V and J ends lost 6 bases and 2 bases respectively, with 14 bases between them. In germline, CDR1 is LNHDA, CDR2 SQIVND (reference sequence). There are 15 residues in the CDR3. Here the CDR3 DNA reads TGTGCCAGTAGAACCCGGGACGGAGGCAATCAGCCCCAGCATTTT. It translates to CASRTRDGGNQPQHF.

The chain employs TRBV12-2 and TRBJ2-5; TRBD1 is the table's D call, not checked against the DNA. TRBV12-2 is deemed a pseudogene. The CDR3 contains 16 residues. CDR3 sequence (DNA): TGTGCAAGTCGCTCCCCGCCGGGACAGGGAAGAGAGACCCAGTACTTC. Encoded protein: CASRSPPGQGRETQYF.

As to this clone: The same CDR3 arises from other DNA sequences in this sample as well. This chain links TRBV10-3 with TRBJ1-6, with D unclear. The CDR3 is 12 residues long. V was pared by 3 bases and J by 7 bases, with 4 bases between. Germline V gene sequence: CDR1 ENHRY, CDR2 SYGVKD. This CDR3 reads CAISDRNSPLHF. CDR3 bases: TGTGCCATCAGTGACAGGAATTCACCCCTCCACTTT.

This clone has only a few counts. The same CDR3 is also encoded by other DNA sequences in this sample. V and J are TRBV5-6 and TRBJ1-5, with D hard to call. This CDR3 spans 12 amino acids. The germline gives CDR1 SGHDT, CDR2 YYEEEE. V lost 1 base and J 6 bases, leaving 5 bases between the germline ends. CDR3 protein: CASSLSGQPQHF. The DNA of the CDR3 is TGTGCCAGCAGCTTGAGTGGTCAGCCCCAGCATTTT.

The V call is TRBV5-1, the J call TRBJ2-3; a weak D match, TRBD2 (5 bases). CDR3 length equals 15 residues. Germline assignment: CDR1 SGHRS and CDR2 YFSETQ. V dropped 5 bases and J dropped 1 base, with 14 bases sitting between them. The CDR3 nucleotides read TGCGCCAGCAGTCTCTTTGTCGGGGGCACAGATACGCAGTATTTT. Protein sequence: CASSLFVGGTDTQYF.

The rearrangement joins TRBV18 to TRBJ2-5, with 7 bases aligning to TRBD2. The CDR3 has 13 residues. The germline gives CDR1 KGHSH, CDR2 LQKENI. V lost 3 bases, J lost 4 bases, and 2 bases stayed unmatched. This CDR3 is CASSPVAGETQYF. CDR3 nucleotides: TGTGCCAGCTCACCTGTAGCGGGAGAGACCCAGTACTTC.

The chain combines TRBV11-3 with TRBJ1-1; D unresolved. CDR3 length: 15 residues. The germline CDR1 and CDR2 sequences are SGHNT and YENEEA. V was shortened by 5 bases and J by 1 base, with 14 bases between the two germline ends. CDR3 residues: CASSAGVGGNTEAFF. CDR3 DNA: TGTGCCAGCAGCGCAGGCGTGGGAGGGAACACTGAAGCTTTCTTT.

V is TRBV6-1 and J is TRBJ2-7; D is perhaps TRBD1 (6 bases). The CDR3 consists of 14 residues. Germline V gives CDR1 MNHNS, CDR2 SASEGT. V was pared by 7 bases and J by 1 base, with 14 bases between. The CDR3 DNA follows: TGTGCCAGCAAGGACAGTGCGAGTTCCTACGAGCAGTACTTC. This gives the protein CASKDSASSYEQYF.

The chain links TRBV5-6 to TRBJ1-5; 9 positions match TRBD1. The V gene end was trimmed by 4 bases and the J gene end by 0 bases; junction bases not matched to a gene: 11. Germline assignment: CDR1 SGHDT and CDR2 YYEEEE. The CDR3 is 18 amino acids. The CDR3, as DNA: TGTGCCAGCAGCCCCCCAGGGACAGGGAGGATTAGCAATCAGCCCCAGCATTTT. Protein: CASSPPGTGRISNQPQHF. The entire variable domain, with the rest obtained from reference TRBV5-6 and TRBJ1-5, is as follows: DAGVTQSPTHLIKTRGQQVTLRCSPKSGHDTVSWYQQALGQGPQFIFQYYEEEERQRGNFPDRFSGHQFPNYSSELNVNALLLGDSALYLCASSPPGTGRISNQPQHFGDGTRLSIL.